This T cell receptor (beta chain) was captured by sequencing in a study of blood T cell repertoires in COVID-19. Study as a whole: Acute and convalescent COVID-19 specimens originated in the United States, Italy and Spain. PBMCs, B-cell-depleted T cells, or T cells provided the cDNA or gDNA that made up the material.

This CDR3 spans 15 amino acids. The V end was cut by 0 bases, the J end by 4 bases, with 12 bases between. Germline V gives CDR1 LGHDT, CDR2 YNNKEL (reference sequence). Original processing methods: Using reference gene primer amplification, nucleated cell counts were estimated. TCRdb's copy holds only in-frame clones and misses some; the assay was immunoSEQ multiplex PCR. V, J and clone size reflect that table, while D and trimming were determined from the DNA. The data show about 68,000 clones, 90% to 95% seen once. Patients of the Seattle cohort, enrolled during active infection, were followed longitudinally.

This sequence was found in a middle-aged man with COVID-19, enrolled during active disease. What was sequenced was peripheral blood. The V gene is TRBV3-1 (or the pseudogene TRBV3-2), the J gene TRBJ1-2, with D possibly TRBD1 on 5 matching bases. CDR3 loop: CASSQEGSGSYGYTF. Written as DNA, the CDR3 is TGTGCCAGCAGCCAAGAGGGTTCAGGGTCCTATGGCTACACCTTC.